The TCR beta chain under discussion was sequenced for a study of blood T cell repertoires in COVID-19. The repertoire was sequenced with immunoSEQ multiplex PCR; TCRdb's copy has only in-frame clones and lacks some. The sample has around 200,000 clones; about 83% are singletons. V dropped 4 bases and J dropped 4; count of bases not matched to a gene: 8. The CDR3 contains 16 residues. The V gene's germline CDR1 is MNHEY and CDR2 SMNVEV (reference sequence). Sequencing input: peripheral blood. The V gene is TRBV27, the J gene TRBJ1-2; TRBD1 agrees at 11 bases. This TCR was sampled from a woman in her forties with active or convalescent COVID-19. In DNA, the CDR3 is TGTGCCAGCAGTTCCCTTTGGACAGGGGGCGGCTATGGCTACACCTTC. Its protein product is CASSSLWTGGGYGYTF.